Listed here are 30 T cell receptor beta chains from one sample, sequenced in a study of OX40 agonist ivuxolimab in advanced cancers. Assay: immunoSEQ multiplex PCR; the TCRdb copy retains only in-frame clones and omits some. Counted here are fewer than 140,000 clones, about nine tenths occurring once; the ten biggest clones make up 0.48%. Sequencing used CD4+ or CD8+ T cells sorted from blood, obtained in a trial of the OX40 agonist ivuxolimab. These receptors came from an adult with an advanced solid tumor such as melanoma, head and neck, liver or kidney cancer.

The V and J genes are TRBV28 and TRBJ2-7, with 8 bases aligning to TRBD1. Germline V CDR1 and CDR2: MDHEN, SYDVKM. The CDR3 runs 16 residues. With 8 bases clipped from V and 3 bases from J, the junction kept 15 bases outside the gene matches. The CDR3 loop is CASYAPTGQAIYEQYF. The CDR3 DNA sequence: TGTGCCAGCTACGCCCCAACGGGACAGGCGATCTACGAGCAGTACTTC.

Only one count was recorded for this clone. V is TRBV6-6 and J is TRBJ2-7, with no clear D. Trimming removed 5 bases from V and 7 bases from J, with 9 bases in between. The CDR3 extends over 11 amino acids. Germline CDR1 reads MNHNY; CDR2 reads SVGAGI (reference sequence). CDR3 protein: CASSNQWEQYF. CDR3 coding DNA: TGTGCCAGCAGTAACCAGTGGGAGCAGTACTTC.

This sequence joins TRBV14 and TRBJ1-1; D is ambiguous. The CDR3 length is 16 residues. In germline, CDR1 is SGHDN, CDR2 FVKESK. The germline V and J ends were trimmed by 4 bases and 3 bases, with 18 bases remaining between them. The CDR3 is CASSPHGPGGYTEAFF. The CDR3, as DNA: TGTGCCAGCAGCCCCCATGGCCCCGGAGGCTACACTGAAGCTTTCTTT.

The J gene is TRBJ1-4, the V gene TRBV5-6; 9 bases fit TRBD1. The CDR3 is 15 residues long. J lost 4 bases, V lost 5 bases, and 6 bases had no gene match. Germline lookup yields CDR1 SGHDT and CDR2 YYEEEE. The CDR3 sequence: CASRTRTGDNEKLFF. In nucleotides, the CDR3 is TGTGCCAGCAGGACCAGGACAGGGGATAATGAAAAACTGTTTTTT. Full variable domain (remainder filled in from reference TRBV5-6 and TRBJ1-4): DAGVTQSPTHLIKTRGQQVTLRCSPKSGHDTVSWYQQALGQGPQFIFQYYEEEERQRGNFPDRFSGHQFPNYSSELNVNALLLGDSALYLCASRTRTGDNEKLFFGSGTQLSVL.

The chain carries TRBV7-9 and TRBJ2-5; 15 bases are shared with TRBD2. Germline V gene lookup returns CDR1 SEHNR and CDR2 FQNEAQ (reference sequence). The CDR3 consists of 16 residues. Germline trimming cut 1 base from V and 3 bases from J; bases unmatched to any gene: 0. As DNA, the CDR3 is TGTGCCAGCAGCTTAGGGACTAGCGGGGGGGAAGAGACCCAGTACTTC. It codes for CASSLGTSGGEETQYF.

The sample holds a few counts of this clone. The V gene is TRBV10-3, the J gene TRBJ2-2; D unresolved. This CDR3 has 15 amino acids. Deletions cut 6 bases from V and 6 bases from J, with 17 bases between. Germline V gene sequence: CDR1 ENHRY, CDR2 SYGVKD. The CDR3 loop is CAIRPGNLRSGELFF. The CDR3 DNA reads as TGTGCCATCAGACCAGGAAACCTCCGGTCCGGGGAGCTGTTTTTT.

The chain combines TRBV7-2 with TRBJ1-5; possibly TRBD1 for D (5 bases). The germline CDR1 and CDR2 sequences are SGHTA and FQGNSA. V lost 2 bases and J lost 4, with 12 bases in between. This CDR3 is built from 15 residues. CDR3 sequence reads: CASSLNRGYNQPQHF. The CDR3 DNA is TGTGCCAGCAGCTTAAATCGGGGGTATAATCAGCCCCAGCATTTT.

The rearrangement links TRBV11-2 to TRBJ2-1, with 8 nucleotides matching TRBD2. The CDR3 consists of 15 residues. The germline gives CDR1 SGHAT, CDR2 FQNNGV. The trim removed 5 bases at V and 7 bases at J, leaving 10 bases unmatched. Written as DNA, the CDR3 is TGTGCCAGCAGCCCCCGGGGGGGCCACGGGAATGAGCAGTTCTTC. It is translated as CASSPRGGHGNEQFF.

The rearrangement uses TRBV15 and TRBJ2-2; 8 bases match TRBD1. The CDR3 covers 16 residues. From germline, CDR1 is LNHNV and CDR2 YYDKDF (reference sequence). V shed 2 bases, J shed 1 base, and the junction held 3 bases outside the gene matches. As DNA, the CDR3 is TGTGCCACCAGCAGACCCGGGACAGGGAACACCGGGGAGCTGTTTTTT. It encodes CATSRPGTGNTGELFF.

This clone was observed a few times. V usage is TRBV7-2 and J usage is TRBJ1-6; tentatively, D is TRBD1 (5 bases). Germline values: CDR1 SGHTA, CDR2 FQGNSA. Between the trimmed V and J ends, which lost 2 bases and 7 bases, there was a span of 12 bases. This CDR3 spans 15 amino acids. The CDR3 bases are TGTGCCAGCAGCTTACAGGGTTCGGAGAATTCACCCCTCCACTTT. This codes for CASSLQGSENSPLHF. The complete variable domain, with remaining parts taken from reference TRBV7-2 and TRBJ1-6, reads GAGVSQSPSNKVTEKGKDVELRCDPISGHTALYWYRQSLGQGLEFLIYFQGNSAPDKSGLPSDRFSAERTGGSVSTLTIQRTQQEDSAVYLCASSLQGSENSPLHFGNGTRLTVT.

This clone occurred a few times. The chain is built from TRBV5-1 and TRBJ1-5; TRBD1 matches 7 bases. CDR3 length: 14 amino acids. Unmatched junction bases numbered 4, after V lost 0 bases and J lost 7 bases. The V gene's germline CDR1 is SGHRS and CDR2 YFSETQ. This CDR3 reads CASSLEGAQQPQHF. CDR3 DNA sequence: TGCGCCAGCAGCTTGGAGGGGGCACAACAGCCCCAGCATTTT.

V and J are TRBV28 and TRBJ1-2, with 9 bases matching TRBD1. V shed 4 bases, J shed 7 bases, and the junction held 7 bases outside the gene matches. CDR1 and CDR2 from the germline V gene are MDHEN and SYDVKM. CDR3 length: 14 residues. CDR3 loop: CASSYPGQGSGYTF. CDR3 nucleotide sequence: TGTGCCAGCAGTTATCCGGGACAGGGATCTGGCTACACCTTC.

The chain has TRBV7-2 and TRBJ2-7; 8 nucleotides agree with TRBD1. This CDR3 has 17 residues. Trimming removed 0 bases from V and 2 bases from J; junction bases left unmatched: 9. Per the germline V gene, CDR1 is SGHTA and CDR2 is FQGNSA. The DNA of the CDR3 is TGTGCCAGCAGCTTAGCGCCTATAGACAGGGGTGCCTACGAGCAGTACTTC. Protein: CASSLAPIDRGAYEQYF.

The count of this clone is one. This sequence joins TRBV27 and TRBJ2-7; maybe TRBD1 (5 bases). This CDR3 spans 14 amino acids. Germline loops: CDR1 MNHEY, CDR2 SMNVEV (reference sequence). V was clipped by 1 base and J by 6 bases, with 13 bases between them. The CDR3: CASSLLPTASEQYF. The CDR3 DNA reads TGTGCCAGCAGTTTATTGCCGACAGCGAGCGAGCAGTACTTC.

The chain uses TRBV19 and TRBJ2-3; 7 bases match TRBD2. The CDR3 covers 17 residues. Germline V CDR1 and CDR2: LNHDA, SQIVND (reference sequence). Trimming at V came to 7 bases and at J to 0 bases, leaving 13 bases not matched to a gene. The CDR3 spells CASTALRGGSSTDTQYF. CDR3 DNA: TGTGCCAGTACCGCCCTCCGCGGGGGTTCTAGCACAGATACGCAGTATTTT.

This chain connects TRBV18 to TRBJ1-1; 7 bases align to TRBD1. This CDR3 contains 15 residues. The germline gives CDR1 KGHSH, CDR2 LQKENI. V was clipped by 3 bases and J by 0 bases; unmatched bases: 4. The CDR3 DNA is TGTGCCAGCTCACCCCTGGACAGGCTGAACACTGAAGCTTTCTTT. Translated: CASSPLDRLNTEAFF.

The chain combines TRBV7-9 with TRBJ2-7; no firm D call. The germline CDR1 and CDR2 sequences are SEHNR and FQNEAQ (reference sequence). This CDR3 has 16 residues. The V end lost 2 bases, the J end lost 0 bases, and 14 bases lay between the germline ends. As DNA, the CDR3 is TGTGCCAGCAGCTTATGGGGTGGGCCGAACTCCTACGAGCAGTACTTC. Its translation: CASSLWGGPNSYEQYF.

V gene TRBV28 combines with J gene TRBJ2-5; TRBD1 is a possible D gene (6 bases). The V gene's germline CDR1 is MDHEN and CDR2 SYDVKM. CDR3 size: 14 residues. Trimming took 6 bases from V and 5 from J, leaving 16 bases between them. The chain's CDR3 is CASRLGHPQETQYF. The DNA for the CDR3 is TGTGCCAGCAGACTGGGACATCCCCAGGAGACCCAGTACTTC. The full variable domain, with the rest looked up from reference TRBV28 and TRBJ2-5, is DVKVTQSSRYLVKRTGEKVFLECVQDMDHENMFWYRQDPGLGLRLIYFSYDVKMKEKGDIPEGYSVSREKKERFSLILESASTNQTSMYLCASRLGHPQETQYFGPGTRLLVL.

The genes are TRBV6-4 and TRBJ2-3, with TRBD2 as a possible D gene (6 bases). Trimming shortened V by 3 bases and J by 0 bases, and 10 bases separated the two germline ends. This CDR3 is built from 15 residues. CDR1 and CDR2 from the germline V gene are MRHNA and SNTAGT. DNA for the CDR3: TGTGCCAGCAGTGATGTGGGGGGAAGCACAGATACGCAGTATTTT. Translation gives CASSDVGGSTDTQYF.

This clone came up once. The chain couples TRBV6-5 to TRBJ2-7; TRBD1 is a possible D gene (5 bases). The CDR3 has 14 amino acids. Germline values: CDR1 MNHEY, CDR2 SVGAGI. V was trimmed by 5 bases and J by 0 bases, leaving 11 bases between them. CDR3 nucleotides: TGTGCCAGCAGTCAGGGAACATACTCCTACGAGCAGTACTTC. This gives the protein CASSQGTYSYEQYF.

J is TRBJ1-1 and V is TRBV28; TRBD1 agrees at 7 bases. The germline V gene encodes CDR1 MDHEN and CDR2 SYDVKM. This CDR3 contains 11 residues. The junction had 4 bases not matched to a gene; V was cut back by 8 bases and J by 7 bases. The CDR3 DNA follows: TGTGCCAGCGGGACAGTTATTGAAGCTTTCTTT. The encoded protein is CASGTVIEAFF.

This rearrangement joins TRBV11-2 to TRBJ2-6; no clear D. Per germline, CDR1 SGHAT and CDR2 FQNNGV. Trimming stripped 3 bases from V and 0 bases from J, with 15 bases between. The CDR3 is 18 residues long. The CDR3 here is CASSLQSGPISGANVLTF. Here the CDR3 DNA reads TGTGCCAGCAGCTTGCAATCGGGTCCTATCTCTGGGGCCAACGTCCTGACTTTC.

The chain combines TRBV19 with TRBJ2-2; weak D call: TRBD1 (5 bases). CDR1 and CDR2 from the germline V gene are LNHDA and SQIVND (reference sequence). There are 16 residues in the CDR3. With 1 base removed from V and 1 base from J, the gap between germline ends came to 10 bases. The CDR3 DNA sequence: TGTGCCAGTAGTATAGGACCAGGGAAGAACACCGGGGAGCTGTTTTTT. This sequence encodes CASSIGPGKNTGELFF.

The rearrangement links TRBV5-6 to TRBJ2-1; D possibly corresponds to TRBD1 (6 bases). V lost 6 bases and J 7 bases, leaving 20 bases between the germline ends. CDR3 size: 15 residues. CDR1 is SGHDT and CDR2 is YYEEEE in the germline V gene. CDR3 sequence reads: CASTTQGVLENEQFF. CDR3 nucleotide sequence: TGTGCCAGCACAACACAGGGAGTGTTGGAGAATGAGCAGTTCTTC.

The CDR3 region has the DNA TGCAGCGTTGTTGTGGGGGGGGCAACAGATACGCAGTATTTT. It specifies CSVVVGGATDTQYF. The genes are TRBV29-1 and TRBJ2-3, with TRBD2 as a possible D gene (7 bases). The CDR3 runs 14 residues. Per germline, CDR1 SQVTM and CDR2 ANQGSEA. V was trimmed by 4 bases and J by 3 bases, leaving 14 bases between them.

V gene TRBV4-3 combines with J gene TRBJ1-2; tentative D call: TRBD1 (5 bases). CDR3 length: 14 residues. The V end lost 0 bases, the J end lost 5 bases, and 10 bases lay between the germline ends. CDR1 is LGHNA, CDR2 YSLEER, per germline. The chain's CDR3 is CASSQEARGYGYTF. The DNA for the CDR3 is TGCGCCAGCAGCCAAGAAGCTAGGGGATATGGCTACACCTTC.

The genes are TRBV7-2 and TRBJ2-7, with 8 bases matching TRBD1. Trimming at V came to 2 bases and at J to 0 bases, leaving 3 bases not matched to a gene. The germline gives CDR1 SGHTA, CDR2 FQGNSA. The CDR3 has 15 amino acids. As DNA, the CDR3 is TGTGCCAGCAGCTTACAGGGGGCGAGCTCCTACGAGCAGTACTTC. Residues: CASSLQGASSYEQYF.

CDR3 sequence: CASSYGLAGSDTQYF. CDR3 coding DNA: TGCGCCAGCAGCTACGGACTAGCGGGGTCAGATACGCAGTATTTT. This chain links TRBV4-3 with TRBJ2-3; 12 bases match TRBD2. The CDR3 totals 15 residues. The V and J ends lost 5 bases and 4 bases, in that order; junction bases with no gene match: 4. The V gene's germline CDR1 is LGHNA and CDR2 YSLEER.

This clone is a singleton in its sample. The chain joins TRBV27 to TRBJ1-4; D is unclear. This CDR3 region has 13 residues. The germline CDR1 and CDR2 sequences are MNHEY and SMNVEV (reference sequence). V lost 2 bases and J lost 7, with 8 bases in between. For the CDR3, the DNA is TGTGCCAGCAGTTTAAGAGAAAGTGAAAAACTGTTTTTT. Its protein is CASSLRESEKLFF. Drawing the rest from reference TRBV27 and TRBJ1-4, the complete variable domain is EAQVTQNPRYLITVTGKKLTVTCSQNMNHEYMSWYRQDPGLGLRQIYYSMNVEVTDKGDVPEGYKVSRKEKRNFPLILESPSPNQTSLYFCASSLRESEKLFFGSGTQLSVL.

The rearrangement joins TRBV28 to TRBJ2-5; D is unclear. CDR3 length equals 11 residues. The germline gives CDR1 MDHEN, CDR2 SYDVKM. Trimming took off 6 bases at V and 5 bases at J, with 7 bases between the two ends. The CDR3 sequence is CASRTMETQYF. The DNA for the CDR3 is TGTGCCAGCAGGACAATGGAGACCCAGTACTTC.